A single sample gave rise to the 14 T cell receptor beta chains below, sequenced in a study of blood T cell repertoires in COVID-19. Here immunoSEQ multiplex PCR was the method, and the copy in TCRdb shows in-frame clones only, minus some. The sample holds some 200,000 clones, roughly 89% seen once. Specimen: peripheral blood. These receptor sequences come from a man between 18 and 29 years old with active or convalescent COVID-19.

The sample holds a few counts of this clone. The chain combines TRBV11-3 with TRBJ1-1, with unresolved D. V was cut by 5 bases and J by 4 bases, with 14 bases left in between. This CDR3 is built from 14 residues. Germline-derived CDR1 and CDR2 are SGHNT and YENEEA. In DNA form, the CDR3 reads TGTGCCAGCAGCCCCCGGAGGGCCTCCACTGAAGCTTTCTTT. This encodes CASSPRRASTEAFF.

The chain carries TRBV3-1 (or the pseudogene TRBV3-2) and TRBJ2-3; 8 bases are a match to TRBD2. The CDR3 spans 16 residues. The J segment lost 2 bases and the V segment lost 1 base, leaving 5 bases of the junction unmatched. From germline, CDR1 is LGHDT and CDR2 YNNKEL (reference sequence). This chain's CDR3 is CASSQGLAGNTDTQYF. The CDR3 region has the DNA TGTGCCAGCAGCCAAGGGCTAGCGGGCAACACAGATACGCAGTATTTT.

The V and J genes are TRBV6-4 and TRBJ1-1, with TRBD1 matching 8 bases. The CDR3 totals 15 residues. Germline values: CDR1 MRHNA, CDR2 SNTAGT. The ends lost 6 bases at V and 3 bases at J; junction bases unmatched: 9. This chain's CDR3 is CASSLTGGGHTEAFF. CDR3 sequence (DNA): TGTGCCAGCAGCTTAACAGGGGGAGGGCACACTGAAGCTTTCTTT.

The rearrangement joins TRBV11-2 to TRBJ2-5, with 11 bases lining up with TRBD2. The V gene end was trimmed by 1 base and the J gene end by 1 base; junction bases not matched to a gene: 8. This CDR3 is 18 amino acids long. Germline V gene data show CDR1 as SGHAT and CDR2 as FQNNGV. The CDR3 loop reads CASSLGQGGLAGQETQYF. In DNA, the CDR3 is TGTGCCAGCAGCTTAGGACAAGGTGGACTAGCGGGCCAAGAGACCCAGTACTTC.

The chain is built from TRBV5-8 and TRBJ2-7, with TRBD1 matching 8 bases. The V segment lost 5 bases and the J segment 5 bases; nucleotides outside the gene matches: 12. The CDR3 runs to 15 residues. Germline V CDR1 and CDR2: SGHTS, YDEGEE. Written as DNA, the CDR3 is TGTGCCAGCAGTATCGGGGACGCAGGGGGCGACGAGCAGTACGTC. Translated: CASSIGDAGGDEQYV.

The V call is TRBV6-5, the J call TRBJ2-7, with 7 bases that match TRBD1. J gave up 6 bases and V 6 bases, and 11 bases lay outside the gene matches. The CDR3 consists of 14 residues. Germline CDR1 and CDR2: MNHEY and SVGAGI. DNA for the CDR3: TGTGCCAGCAGGGCACAGGGGAAGGCGATCGAGCAGTACTTC. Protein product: CASRAQGKAIEQYF.

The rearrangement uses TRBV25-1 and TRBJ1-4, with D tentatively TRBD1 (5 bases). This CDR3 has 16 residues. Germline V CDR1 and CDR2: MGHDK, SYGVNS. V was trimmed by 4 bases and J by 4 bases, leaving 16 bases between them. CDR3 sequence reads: CASSASLGDLNEKLFF. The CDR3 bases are TGTGCCAGCAGTGCATCCCTAGGGGATCTTAATGAAAAACTGTTTTTT.

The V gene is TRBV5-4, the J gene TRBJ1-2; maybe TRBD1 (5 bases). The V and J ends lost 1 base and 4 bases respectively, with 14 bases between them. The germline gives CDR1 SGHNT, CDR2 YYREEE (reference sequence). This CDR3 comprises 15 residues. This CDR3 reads CASSLSGDRTYGYTF. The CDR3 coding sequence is TGTGCCAGCAGCTTGTCCGGTGACAGAACCTATGGCTACACCTTC.

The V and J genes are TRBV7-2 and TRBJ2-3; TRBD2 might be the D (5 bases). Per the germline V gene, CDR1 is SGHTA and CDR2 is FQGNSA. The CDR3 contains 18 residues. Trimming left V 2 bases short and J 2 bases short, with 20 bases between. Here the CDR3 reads CASSLWIPGFGSTDTQYF. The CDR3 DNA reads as TGTGCCAGCAGCTTATGGATCCCGGGGTTTGGTTCCACAGATACGCAGTATTTT.

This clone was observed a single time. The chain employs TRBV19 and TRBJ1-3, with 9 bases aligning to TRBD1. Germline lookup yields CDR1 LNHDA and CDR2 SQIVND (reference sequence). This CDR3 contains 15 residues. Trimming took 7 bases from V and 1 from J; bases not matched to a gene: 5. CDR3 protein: CASTNRGQSGNTIYF. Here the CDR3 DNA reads TGTGCCAGTACGAACAGGGGGCAATCTGGAAACACCATATATTTT.

CDR3 amino acids: CASRQTSGVADTQYF. The CDR3 DNA reads as TGCGCCAGCAGGCAGACTAGCGGGGTTGCAGATACGCAGTATTTT. J is TRBJ2-3 and V is TRBV10-1, with 11 bases identical to TRBD2. Germline loops: CDR1 WNHNN, CDR2 SYGVQD (reference sequence). J was trimmed by 4 bases and V by 6 bases; bases with no gene match: 6. There are 15 residues in the CDR3.

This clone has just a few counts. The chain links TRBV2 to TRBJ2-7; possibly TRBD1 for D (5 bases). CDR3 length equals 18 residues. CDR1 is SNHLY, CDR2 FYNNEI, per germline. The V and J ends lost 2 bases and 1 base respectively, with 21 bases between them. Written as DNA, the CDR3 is TGTGCCAGCAGTGAAAATTTGGGCAGGACAACGGGTTCCTACGAGCAGTACGTC. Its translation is CASSENLGRTTGSYEQYV.

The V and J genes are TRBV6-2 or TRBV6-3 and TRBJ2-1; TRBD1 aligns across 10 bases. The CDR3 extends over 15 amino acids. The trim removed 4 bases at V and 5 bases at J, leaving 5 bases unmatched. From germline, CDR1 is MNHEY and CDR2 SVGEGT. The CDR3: CASSFPGQGDNEQFF. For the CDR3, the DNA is TGTGCCAGCAGTTTTCCTGGACAGGGGGACAATGAGCAGTTCTTC.

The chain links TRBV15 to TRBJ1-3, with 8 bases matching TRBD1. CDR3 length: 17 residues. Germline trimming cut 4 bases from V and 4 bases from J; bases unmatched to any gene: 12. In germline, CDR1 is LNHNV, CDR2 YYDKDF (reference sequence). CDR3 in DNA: TGTGCCACCAGCATCGGACAGGGAATTAAAAGGGGAAACACCATATATTTT. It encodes CATSIGQGIKRGNTIYF. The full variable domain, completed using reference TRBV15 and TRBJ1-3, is DAMVIQNPRYQVTQFGKPVTLSCSQTLNHNVMYWYQQKSSQAPKLLFHYYDKDFNNEADTPDNFQSRRPNTSFCFLDIRSPGLGDTAMYLCATSIGQGIKRGNTIYFGEGSWLTVV.